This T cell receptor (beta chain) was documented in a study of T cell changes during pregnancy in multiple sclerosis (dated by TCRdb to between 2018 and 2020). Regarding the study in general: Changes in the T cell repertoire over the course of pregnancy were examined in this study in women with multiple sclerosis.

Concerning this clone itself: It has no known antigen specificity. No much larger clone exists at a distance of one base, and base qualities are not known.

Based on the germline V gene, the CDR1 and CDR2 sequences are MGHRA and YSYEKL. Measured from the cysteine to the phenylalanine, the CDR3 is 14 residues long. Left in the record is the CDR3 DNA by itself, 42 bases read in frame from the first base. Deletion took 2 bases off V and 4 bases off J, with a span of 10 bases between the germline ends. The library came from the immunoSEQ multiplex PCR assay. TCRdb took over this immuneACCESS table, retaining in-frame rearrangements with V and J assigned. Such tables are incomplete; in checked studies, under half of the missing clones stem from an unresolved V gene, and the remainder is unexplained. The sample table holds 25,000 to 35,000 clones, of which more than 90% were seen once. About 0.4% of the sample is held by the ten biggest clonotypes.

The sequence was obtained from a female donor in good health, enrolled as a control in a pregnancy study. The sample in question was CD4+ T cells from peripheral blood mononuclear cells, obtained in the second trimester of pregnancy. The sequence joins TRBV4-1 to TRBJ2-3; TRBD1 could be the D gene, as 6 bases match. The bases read TGCGCCAGCAGCCAACCACAGGGACCAGATACGCAGTATTTT. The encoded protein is CASSQPQGPDTQYF.